This is a list of T cell receptor beta chains from one sample in a study of shared clonotypes between healthy human individuals. The data were produced by immunoSEQ multiplex PCR, yet TCRdb's version contains in-frame clones alone and is incomplete. There are more than 2,000,000 clones in the sample; roughly 93% occur only once, and around 0.4% lies in the top ten. Sequencing used naive CD4+ T cells from PBMCs. These receptors originate from a man aged 18 to 29 in good health. Some clones in this sample may be carry-over from other donors' samples. Both conserved end residues are part of each CDR3. Each record gives: D gene, V gene, clone size, J gene, CDR3 DNA, CDR3 protein. The D gene is left open where the match is weak. Expanded clones are given a class, and other clones once, few, many or no size at all.

D gene: NA
V gene: TRBV2
clone size: NA
J gene: TRBJ2-5
CDR3 DNA: TGTGCCAGCAGTGAAAGGAGAGCGGTGGGGGAGACCCAGTACTTC
CDR3 protein: CASSERRAVGETQYF

D gene: NA
V gene: TRBV5-4
clone size: NA
J gene: TRBJ2-7
CDR3 DNA: TGTGCCAGCAGAGTAGGAAGCGAGCAGTACTTC
CDR3 protein: CASRVGSEQYF

D gene: NA
V gene: TRBV7-6
clone size: NA
J gene: TRBJ2-1
CDR3 DNA: TGTGCCAGCAGCTTAGAAGTACGGGGGCCCACCTACAATGAGCAGTTCTTC
CDR3 protein: CASSLEVRGPTYNEQFF

D gene: TRBD1
V gene: TRBV2
clone size: NA
J gene: TRBJ2-7
CDR3 DNA: TGTGCCAGCAGTGTCCCTGATGCCTGGGACAGGAAGACCTACGAGCAGTACTTC
CDR3 protein: CASSVPDAWDRKTYEQYF

D gene: TRBD1
V gene: TRBV5-5
clone size: NA
J gene: TRBJ1-2
CDR3 DNA: TGTGCCAGCAGCCGTGACAGGGGACTTGACTATGGCTACACCTTC
CDR3 protein: CASSRDRGLDYGYTF

D gene: NA
V gene: TRBV5-1
clone size: NA
J gene: TRBJ2-7
CDR3 DNA: TGCGCCAGCAGCTTGCCAGCAAGCTCCTACGAGCAGTACTTC
CDR3 protein: CASSLPASSYEQYF

D gene: TRBD2
V gene: TRBV28
clone size: NA
J gene: TRBJ2-7
CDR3 DNA: TGTGCCAGCAGTTTTTGGACTAGCGGTTACGAGCAGTACTTC
CDR3 protein: CASSFWTSGYEQYF

D gene: NA
V gene: TRBV7-2
clone size: NA
J gene: TRBJ2-7
CDR3 DNA: TGTGCCAGCAGCTTATACTCTACGGGGCCCTACGAGCAGTACTTC
CDR3 protein: CASSLYSTGPYEQYF

D gene: TRBD1
V gene: TRBV19
clone size: NA
J gene: TRBJ2-7
CDR3 DNA: TGTGCCAGTAGTATAGCAGGGACAGACGAGCAGTACTTC
CDR3 protein: CASSIAGTDEQYF

D gene: NA
V gene: TRBV7-8
clone size: NA
J gene: TRBJ2-1
CDR3 DNA: TGTGCCAGCAGCTTAGTTTATGAGCAGTTCTTC
CDR3 protein: CASSLVYEQFF

D gene: TRBD2
V gene: TRBV11-3
clone size: NA
J gene: TRBJ2-1
CDR3 DNA: TGTGCCAGCAGCTCCGGGACTAGTCCCAATGAGCAGTTCTTC
CDR3 protein: CASSSGTSPNEQFF

D gene: TRBD2
V gene: TRBV7-3
clone size: NA
J gene: TRBJ2-3
CDR3 DNA: TGTGCCAGCAGCTCCCGACCCGGACTAGACGGAATGAATACGCAGTATTTT
CDR3 protein: CASSSRPGLDGMNTQYF

D gene: TRBD1
V gene: TRBV19
clone size: NA
J gene: TRBJ1-2
CDR3 DNA: TGTGCCAGTAGTGGGACAGGGAACTATGGCTACACCTTC
CDR3 protein: CASSGTGNYGYTF

D gene: NA
V gene: TRBV11-2
clone size: once
J gene: TRBJ1-5
CDR3 DNA: TGTGCCAGCAGCTTGACAGATAGCAATCAGCCCCAGCATTTT
CDR3 protein: CASSLTDSNQPQHF

D gene: NA
V gene: TRBV28
clone size: once
J gene: TRBJ1-2
CDR3 DNA: TGTGCCAGCAGTTTTCGGGCCGTAGGTGGCTACACCTTC
CDR3 protein: CASSFRAVGGYTF

D gene: TRBD2
V gene: TRBV7-9
clone size: NA
J gene: TRBJ2-1
CDR3 DNA: TGTGCCAGCAGCTTACTATGGGCTAGCGGTCCGTACAATGAGCAGTTCTTC
CDR3 protein: CASSLLWASGPYNEQFF

D gene: TRBD2
V gene: TRBV18
clone size: NA
J gene: TRBJ2-3
CDR3 DNA: TGTGCCAGCTCACCGATACTAGCGGACAGCACAGATACGCAGTATTTT
CDR3 protein: CASSPILADSTDTQYF

D gene: NA
V gene: TRBV9
clone size: NA
J gene: TRBJ2-2
CDR3 DNA: TGTGCCAGCAGCCCAAGCACCGGGGAGCTGTTTTTT
CDR3 protein: CASSPSTGELFF

D gene: NA
V gene: TRBV18
clone size: NA
J gene: TRBJ1-1
CDR3 DNA: TGTGCCAGCTCACCCGACTACGTTGCTCCCACAGAAGCTTTCTTT
CDR3 protein: CASSPDYVAPTEAFF

D gene: NA
V gene: TRBV9
clone size: NA
J gene: TRBJ2-3
CDR3 DNA: TGTGCCAGCAGCGTATCCTCAGATACGCAGTATTTT
CDR3 protein: CASSVSSDTQYF

D gene: NA
V gene: TRBV19
clone size: NA
J gene: TRBJ1-1
CDR3 DNA: TGTGCCAGTAGGGGGTTCCGGGGGACTGAAGCTTTCTTT
CDR3 protein: CASRGFRGTEAFF

D gene: NA
V gene: TRBV6-5
clone size: NA
J gene: TRBJ2-1
CDR3 DNA: TGTGCCAGCAGTCCCGGCCCAGTTACACGGAATGAGCAGTTCTTC
CDR3 protein: CASSPGPVTRNEQFF

D gene: NA
V gene: TRBV7-2
clone size: NA
J gene: TRBJ1-1
CDR3 DNA: TGTGCCAGCAGCTATGGTTCGAACACTGAAGCTTTCTTT
CDR3 protein: CASSYGSNTEAFF

D gene: NA
V gene: TRBV21-1
clone size: NA
J gene: TRBJ1-5
CDR3 DNA: TGTGCCAGCAGCCCACCGGTAGGGGGGGCCCATCAGCCCCAGCATTTT
CDR3 protein: CASSPPVGGAHQPQHF

D gene: TRBD1
V gene: TRBV5-1
clone size: NA
J gene: TRBJ2-2
CDR3 DNA: TGCGCCAGCAGCTTGGGTGGACAGGGTCAAGGGGAGCTGTTTTTT
CDR3 protein: CASSLGGQGQGELFF